The rows below give T cell receptor beta chains drawn from one sample of a study of identical twins. TCRdb fed the 5' RACE reads into MiXCR, producing one record per CDR3 protein. The sample has around 490,000 distinct CDR3 sequences; roughly 15% are singletons. These sequences were also reported in another study, on yellow fever vaccine responses in identical twins.

Source material: CD4+ T cells sorted from blood. The receptors derive from a woman in her late teens or twenties in good health. The CDR3 runs from the conserved cysteine through the conserved F or W. The D gene is left open where the match is weak. Expanded clones get a size class; other rows say once, few or many, or leave the size out.

d_call clone_size j_call v_call cdr3_nt cdr3_aa
. . TRBJ2-5 TRBV14 TGTGCCAGCAGCCAAGACATGGGCAGCCGGGGGGCGACCCAGTACTTC CASSQDMGSRGATQYF
. . TRBJ2-3 TRBV6-2/TRBV6-3 TGTGCCAGCAGTAGGAGGACAGCAGATACGCAGTATTTT CASSRRTADTQYF
. many TRBJ2-6 TRBV5-1 TGCGCCAGCAGCTTGGGTTACTCTGGGGCCAACGTCCTGACTTTC CASSLGYSGANVLTF
TRBD1 many TRBJ2-1 TRBV7-9 TGTGCCAGCAGCTTTGGGACAGGGAGTTACAATGAGCAGTTCTTC CASSFGTGSYNEQFF
TRBD1 few TRBJ2-6 TRBV9 TGTGCCAGCAGCGTAGGTGGGACAGGGACCTCTGGGGCCAACGTCCTGACTTTC CASSVGGTGTSGANVLTF
. few TRBJ2-7 TRBV5-1 TGCGCCAGCAGCTTGGGGAGCGCGGAGTACGAGCAGTACTTC CASSLGSAEYEQYF
. . TRBJ2-5 TRBV5-5 TGTGCCAGCAGGCCCGGCCAGGCTGGTCAGACCCAGTACTTC CASRPGQAGQTQYF
TRBD1 . TRBJ2-6 TRBV11-2 TGTGCCAGCAGCACCGACAGGGTCCCTGGGGCCAACGTCCTGACTTTC CASSTDRVPGANVLTF
TRBD1 few TRBJ2-1 TRBV24-1 TGTGCCACCAGGACAGGGGGCGTTAACCACAATGAGCAGTTCTTC CATRTGGVNHNEQFF
. few TRBJ2-4 TRBV11-1 TGTGCCAGCAGCCCCCAACTTGGTGCTGTCGGGGCCAAAAACATTCAGTACTTC CASSPQLGAVGAKNIQYF
TRBD2 few TRBJ2-1 TRBV10-3 TGTGCCACTCAGACTAGCGGGGGCCCGTACAATGAGCAGTTCTTC CATQTSGGPYNEQFF
TRBD2 . TRBJ2-5 TRBV5-1 TGCGCCAGCACCATGGGACTAGTGAAGGGAGAGACCCAGTACTTC CASTMGLVKGETQYF
TRBD1 few TRBJ1-6 TRBV6-5 TGTGCCAGCAGTTACGTCAGGACAGGGAAGTCACCCCTCCACTTT CASSYVRTGKSPLHF
. . TRBJ2-4 TRBV4-1 TGCGCCAGCAGCCAAGATATAGGACAGCTGGGCAAAAACATTCAGTACTTT CASSQDIGQLGKNIQYF
. . TRBJ1-5 TRBV5-1 TGCGCCAGCAGCTTGTCGTCGGGGGGCAATCAGCCCCAGCATTTT CASSLSSGGNQPQHF
TRBD2 . TRBJ2-2 TRBV12-3/TRBV12-4 TGTGCCAGCAGTTTTCTCCGTAGCGGGACCAACACCGGGGAGCTGTTTTTT CASSFLRSGTNTGELFF
. few TRBJ2-2 TRBV25-1 TGTGCCAGCAGTGAATTTCGGGGGCGGAACACCGGGGAGCTGTTTTTT CASSEFRGRNTGELFF
. . TRBJ2-5 TRBV6-1 TGTGCCAGCAAGCGAGATTCGGACACCAGTCCCCAGTACTTC CASKRDSDTSPQYF
TRBD2 few TRBJ2-3 TRBV2 TGTGCCAGCAGCGACCCTAGCGGGGGGGGGGCAGATACGCAGTATTTT CASSDPSGGGADTQYF
TRBD1 few TRBJ1-6 TRBV29-1 TGCAGCGTCCGGGACAGGGGGGTAGACTCACCCCTCCACTTT CSVRDRGVDSPLHF
TRBD2 many TRBJ2-3 TRBV5-1 TGCGCCAGCAGCAAAGGACTAGCGGGAGTAGATACGCAGTATTTT CASSKGLAGVDTQYF
. few TRBJ2-5 TRBV29-1 TGCAGCGTCGTATTAGGGAAAGAGACCCAGTACTTC CSVVLGKETQYF
. few TRBJ1-1 TRBV29-1 TGCAGCGTTGTTCTACAGGGCCCCTTTGAAGCTTTCTTT CSVVLQGPFEAFF
. few TRBJ2-2 TRBV6-5 TGTGCCAGCAGTTCCCCTCTGGGGGGCAACACCGGGGAGCTGTTTTTT CASSSPLGGNTGELFF
TRBD2 few TRBJ2-1 TRBV27 TGTGCCAGCAGTTCGCCGGGACTAGCGACCGCTGAGCAGTTCTTC CASSSPGLATAEQFF
. many TRBJ2-5 TRBV5-1 TGCGCCAGCAGCTTGGATAGCGGCCGTGGGACCCAGTACTTC CASSLDSGRGTQYF
. . TRBJ2-1 TRBV6-2/TRBV6-3 TGTGCCAGCAGTTACCCACACAAGTCCTACAATGAGCAGTTCTTC CASSYPHKSYNEQFF
. few TRBJ2-5 TRBV25-1 TGTGCCAGCAGTGAAATTCGGGGAAATGGAGAGACCCAGTACTTC CASSEIRGNGETQYF
. . TRBJ2-1 TRBV21-1 TGTGCCAGCGCCGGGACAGGGTCCTACAATGAGCAGTTCTTC CASAGTGSYNEQFF